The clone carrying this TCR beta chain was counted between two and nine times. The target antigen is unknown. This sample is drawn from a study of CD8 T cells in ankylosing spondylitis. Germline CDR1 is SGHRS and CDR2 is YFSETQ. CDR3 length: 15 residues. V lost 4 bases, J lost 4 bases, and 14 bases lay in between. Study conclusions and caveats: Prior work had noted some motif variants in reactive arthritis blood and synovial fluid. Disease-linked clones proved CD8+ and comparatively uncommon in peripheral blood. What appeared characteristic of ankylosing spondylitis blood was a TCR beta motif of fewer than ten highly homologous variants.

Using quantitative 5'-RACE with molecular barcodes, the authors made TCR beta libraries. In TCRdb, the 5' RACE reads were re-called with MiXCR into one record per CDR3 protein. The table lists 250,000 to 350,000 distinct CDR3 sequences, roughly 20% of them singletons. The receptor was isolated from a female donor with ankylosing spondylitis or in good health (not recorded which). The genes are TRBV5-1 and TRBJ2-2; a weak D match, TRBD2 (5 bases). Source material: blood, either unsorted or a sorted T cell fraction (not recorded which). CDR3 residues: CASSPGEWITGELFF. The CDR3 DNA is TGCGCCAGCAGCCCCGGGGAATGGATCACCGGGGAGCTGTTTTTT.